One TCR beta chain is described in this entry. The data originate from a study of CD8+ T cells in alopecia areata. Study in general: The study gave treated patients oral tofacitinib at 5 to 10 mg twice daily. Affected scalp percentage determined the severity score of treated patients.

cDNA reverse transcribed from extracted RNA served as the sequencing template. This table comes from immunoSEQ multiplex PCR, and its TCRdb copy is limited to in-frame clones, with some not included. This sample has about 210,000 clones, with 43% found just once. Germline CDR1 and CDR2: SGHAT and FQNNGV. This CDR3 region has 14 residues. V was pared by 5 bases and J by 1 base, with 12 bases between. Treatment defined: oral pan-JAK inhibitor, 5-10 mg twice daily. Material: CD4+ T cells sorted from blood, obtained around week 36, from a patient treated with tofacitinib. The clonotype was recovered from a human donor with alopecia areata. This chain links TRBV11-2 with TRBJ2-7; possible D gene TRBD2, 6 bases. This CDR3 is CASSKLAVSYEQYF. CDR3 DNA: TGTGCCAGCAGCAAATTAGCGGTGTCCTACGAGCAGTACTTC.